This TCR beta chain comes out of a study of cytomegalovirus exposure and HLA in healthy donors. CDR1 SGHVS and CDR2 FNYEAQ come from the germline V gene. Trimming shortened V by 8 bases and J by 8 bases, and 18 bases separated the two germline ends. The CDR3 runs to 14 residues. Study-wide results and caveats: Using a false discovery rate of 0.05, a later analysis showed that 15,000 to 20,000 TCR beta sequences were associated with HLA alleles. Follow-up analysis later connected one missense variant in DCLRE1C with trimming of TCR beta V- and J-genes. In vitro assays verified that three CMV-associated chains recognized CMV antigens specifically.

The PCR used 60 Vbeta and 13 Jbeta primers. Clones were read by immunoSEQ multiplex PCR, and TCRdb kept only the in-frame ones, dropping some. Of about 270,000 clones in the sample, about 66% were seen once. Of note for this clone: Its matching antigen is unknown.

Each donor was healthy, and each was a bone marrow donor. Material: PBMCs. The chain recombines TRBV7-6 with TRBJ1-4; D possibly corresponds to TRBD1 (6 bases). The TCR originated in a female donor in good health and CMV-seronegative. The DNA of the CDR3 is TGTGCCAGCGGGTTGACAGGTCGGAAGGAAAAACTGTTTTTT. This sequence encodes CASGLTGRKEKLFF.